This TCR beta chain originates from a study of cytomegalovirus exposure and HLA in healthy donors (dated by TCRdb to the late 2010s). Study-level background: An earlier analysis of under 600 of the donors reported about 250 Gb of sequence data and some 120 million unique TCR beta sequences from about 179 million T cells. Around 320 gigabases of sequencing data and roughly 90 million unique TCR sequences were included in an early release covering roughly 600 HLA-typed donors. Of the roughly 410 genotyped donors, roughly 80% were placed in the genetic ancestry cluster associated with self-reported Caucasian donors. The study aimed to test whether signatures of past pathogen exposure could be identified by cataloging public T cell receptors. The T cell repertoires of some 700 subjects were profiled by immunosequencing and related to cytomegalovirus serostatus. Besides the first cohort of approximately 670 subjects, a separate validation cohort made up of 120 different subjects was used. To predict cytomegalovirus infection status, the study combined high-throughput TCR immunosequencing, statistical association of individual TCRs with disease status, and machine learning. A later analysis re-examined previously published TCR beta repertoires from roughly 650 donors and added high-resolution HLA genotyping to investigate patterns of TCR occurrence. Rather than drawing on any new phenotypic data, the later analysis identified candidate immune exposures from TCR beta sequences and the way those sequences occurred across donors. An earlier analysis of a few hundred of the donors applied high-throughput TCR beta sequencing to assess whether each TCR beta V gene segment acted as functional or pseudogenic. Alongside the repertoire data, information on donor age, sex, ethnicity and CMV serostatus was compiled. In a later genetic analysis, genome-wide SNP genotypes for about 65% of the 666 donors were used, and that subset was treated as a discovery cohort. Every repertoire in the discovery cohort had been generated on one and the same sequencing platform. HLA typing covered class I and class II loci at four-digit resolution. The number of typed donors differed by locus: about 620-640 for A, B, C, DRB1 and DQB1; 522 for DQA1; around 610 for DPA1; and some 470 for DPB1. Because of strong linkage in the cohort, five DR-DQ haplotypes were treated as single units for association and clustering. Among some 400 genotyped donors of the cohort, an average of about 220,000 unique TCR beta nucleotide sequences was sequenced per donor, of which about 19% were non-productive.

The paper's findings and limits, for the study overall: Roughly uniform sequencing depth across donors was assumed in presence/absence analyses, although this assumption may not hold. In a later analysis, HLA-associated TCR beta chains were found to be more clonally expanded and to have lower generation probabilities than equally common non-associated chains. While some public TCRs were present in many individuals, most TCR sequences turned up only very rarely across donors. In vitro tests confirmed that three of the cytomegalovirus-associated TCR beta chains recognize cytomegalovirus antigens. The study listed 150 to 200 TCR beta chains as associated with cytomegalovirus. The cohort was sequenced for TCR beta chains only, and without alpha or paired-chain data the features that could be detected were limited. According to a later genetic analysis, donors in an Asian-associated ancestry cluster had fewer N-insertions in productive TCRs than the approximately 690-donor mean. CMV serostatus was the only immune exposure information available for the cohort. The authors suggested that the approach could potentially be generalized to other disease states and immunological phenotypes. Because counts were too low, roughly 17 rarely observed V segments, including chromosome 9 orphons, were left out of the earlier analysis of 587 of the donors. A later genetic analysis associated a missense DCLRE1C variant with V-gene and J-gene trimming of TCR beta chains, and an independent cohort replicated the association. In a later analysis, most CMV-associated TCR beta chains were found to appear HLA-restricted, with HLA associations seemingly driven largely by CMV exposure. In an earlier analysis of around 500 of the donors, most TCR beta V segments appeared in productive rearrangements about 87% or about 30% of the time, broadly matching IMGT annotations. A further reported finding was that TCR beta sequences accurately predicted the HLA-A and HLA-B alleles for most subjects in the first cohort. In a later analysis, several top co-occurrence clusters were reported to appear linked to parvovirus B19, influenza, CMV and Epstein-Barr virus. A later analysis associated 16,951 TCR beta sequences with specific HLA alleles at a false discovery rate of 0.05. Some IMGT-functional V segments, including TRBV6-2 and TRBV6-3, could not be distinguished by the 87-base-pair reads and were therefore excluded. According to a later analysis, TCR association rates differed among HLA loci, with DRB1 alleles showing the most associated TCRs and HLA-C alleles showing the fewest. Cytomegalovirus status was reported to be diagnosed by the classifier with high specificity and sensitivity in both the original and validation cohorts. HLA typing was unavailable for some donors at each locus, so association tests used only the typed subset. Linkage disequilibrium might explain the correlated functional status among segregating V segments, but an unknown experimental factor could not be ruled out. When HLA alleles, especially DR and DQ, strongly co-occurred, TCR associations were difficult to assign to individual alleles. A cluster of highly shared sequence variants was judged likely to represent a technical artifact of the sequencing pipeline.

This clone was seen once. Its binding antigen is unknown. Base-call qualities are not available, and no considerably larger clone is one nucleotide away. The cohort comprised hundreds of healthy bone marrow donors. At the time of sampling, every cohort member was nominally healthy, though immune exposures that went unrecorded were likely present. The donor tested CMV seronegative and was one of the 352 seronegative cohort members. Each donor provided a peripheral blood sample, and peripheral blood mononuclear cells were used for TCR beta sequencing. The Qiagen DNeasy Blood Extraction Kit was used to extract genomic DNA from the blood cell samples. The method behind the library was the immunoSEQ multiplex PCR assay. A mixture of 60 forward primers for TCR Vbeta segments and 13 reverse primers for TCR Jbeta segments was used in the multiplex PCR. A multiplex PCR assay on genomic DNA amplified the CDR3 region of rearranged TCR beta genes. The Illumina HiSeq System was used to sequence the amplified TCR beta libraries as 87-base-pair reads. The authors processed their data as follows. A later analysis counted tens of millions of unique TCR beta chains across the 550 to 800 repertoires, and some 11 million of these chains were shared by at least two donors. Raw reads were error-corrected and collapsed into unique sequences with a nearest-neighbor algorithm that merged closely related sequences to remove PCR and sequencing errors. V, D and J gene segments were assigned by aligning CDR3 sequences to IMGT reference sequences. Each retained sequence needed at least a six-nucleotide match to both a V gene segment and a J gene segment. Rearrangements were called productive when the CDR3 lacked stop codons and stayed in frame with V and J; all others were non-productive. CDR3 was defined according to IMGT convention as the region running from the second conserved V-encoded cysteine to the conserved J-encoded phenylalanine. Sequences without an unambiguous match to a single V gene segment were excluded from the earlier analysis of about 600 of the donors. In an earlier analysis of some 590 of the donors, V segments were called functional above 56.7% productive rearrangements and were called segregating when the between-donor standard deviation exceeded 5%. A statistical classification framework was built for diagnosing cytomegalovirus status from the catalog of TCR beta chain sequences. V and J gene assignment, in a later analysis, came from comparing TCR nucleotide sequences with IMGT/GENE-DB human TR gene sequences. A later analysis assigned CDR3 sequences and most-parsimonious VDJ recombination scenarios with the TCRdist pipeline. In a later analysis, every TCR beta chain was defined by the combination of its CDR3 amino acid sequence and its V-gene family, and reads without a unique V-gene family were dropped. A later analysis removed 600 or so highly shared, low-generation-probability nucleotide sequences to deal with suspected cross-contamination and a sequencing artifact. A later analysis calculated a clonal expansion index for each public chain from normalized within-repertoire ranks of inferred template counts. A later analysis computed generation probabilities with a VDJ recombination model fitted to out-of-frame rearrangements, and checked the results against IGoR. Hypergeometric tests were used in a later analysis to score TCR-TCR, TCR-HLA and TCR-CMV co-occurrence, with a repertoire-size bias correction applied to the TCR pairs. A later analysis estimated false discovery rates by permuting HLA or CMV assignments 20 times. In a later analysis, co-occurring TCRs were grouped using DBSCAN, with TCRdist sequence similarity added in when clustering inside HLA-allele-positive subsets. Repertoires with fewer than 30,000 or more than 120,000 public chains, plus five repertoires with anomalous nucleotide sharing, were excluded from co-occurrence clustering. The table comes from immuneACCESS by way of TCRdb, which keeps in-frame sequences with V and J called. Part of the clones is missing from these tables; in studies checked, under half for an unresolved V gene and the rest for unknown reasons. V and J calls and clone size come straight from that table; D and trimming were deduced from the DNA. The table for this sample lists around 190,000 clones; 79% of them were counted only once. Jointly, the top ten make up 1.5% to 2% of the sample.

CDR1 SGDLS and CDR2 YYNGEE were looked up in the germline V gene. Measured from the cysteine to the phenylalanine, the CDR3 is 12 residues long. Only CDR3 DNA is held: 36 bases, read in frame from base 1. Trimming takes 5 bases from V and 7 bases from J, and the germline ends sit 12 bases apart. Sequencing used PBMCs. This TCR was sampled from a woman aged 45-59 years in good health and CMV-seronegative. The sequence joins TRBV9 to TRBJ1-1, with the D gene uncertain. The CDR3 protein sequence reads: CASSPEPGEAFF. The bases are TGTGCCAGCAGTCCTGAGCCGGGTGAAGCTTTCTTT.